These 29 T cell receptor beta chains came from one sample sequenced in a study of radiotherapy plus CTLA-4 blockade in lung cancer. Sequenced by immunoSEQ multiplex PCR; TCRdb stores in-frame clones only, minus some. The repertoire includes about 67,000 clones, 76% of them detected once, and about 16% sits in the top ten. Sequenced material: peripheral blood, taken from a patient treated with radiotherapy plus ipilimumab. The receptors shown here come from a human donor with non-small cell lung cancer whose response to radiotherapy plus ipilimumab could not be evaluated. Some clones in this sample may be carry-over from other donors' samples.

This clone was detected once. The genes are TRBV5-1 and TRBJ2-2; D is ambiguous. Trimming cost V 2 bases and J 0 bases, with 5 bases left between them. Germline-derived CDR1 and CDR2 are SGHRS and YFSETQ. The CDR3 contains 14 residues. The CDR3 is CASSLDTNTGELFF. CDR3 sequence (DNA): TGCGCCAGCAGCTTAGACACGAACACCGGGGAGCTGTTTTTT.

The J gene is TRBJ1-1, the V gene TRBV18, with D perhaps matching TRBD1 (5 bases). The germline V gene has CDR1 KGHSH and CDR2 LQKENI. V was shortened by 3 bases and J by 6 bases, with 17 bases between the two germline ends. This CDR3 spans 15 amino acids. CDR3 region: CASSPRGGDSAEAFF. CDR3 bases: TGTGCCAGCTCACCCCGGGGAGGGGATAGCGCTGAAGCTTTCTTT.

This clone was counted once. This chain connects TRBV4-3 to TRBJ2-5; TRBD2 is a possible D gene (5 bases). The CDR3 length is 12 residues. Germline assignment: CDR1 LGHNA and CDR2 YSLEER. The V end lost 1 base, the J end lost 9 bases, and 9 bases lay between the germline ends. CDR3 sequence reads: CASSQGGLPQYF. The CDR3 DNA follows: TGCGCCAGCAGCCAAGGCGGGTTACCCCAGTACTTC.

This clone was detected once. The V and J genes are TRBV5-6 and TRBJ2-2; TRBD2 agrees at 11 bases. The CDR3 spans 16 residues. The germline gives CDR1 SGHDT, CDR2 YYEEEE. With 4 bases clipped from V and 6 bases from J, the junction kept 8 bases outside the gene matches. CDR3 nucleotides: TGTGCCAGCAGCCTGCCACTAGCGGGGGACGCCGGGGAGCTGTTTTTT. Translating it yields CASSLPLAGDAGELFF.

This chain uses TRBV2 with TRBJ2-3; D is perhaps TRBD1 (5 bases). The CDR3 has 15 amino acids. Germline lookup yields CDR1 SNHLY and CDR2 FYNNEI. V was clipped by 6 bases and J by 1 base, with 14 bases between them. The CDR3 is CASSWTPGGTDTQYF. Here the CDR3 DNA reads TGTGCCAGCAGCTGGACACCTGGGGGCACAGATACGCAGTATTTT.

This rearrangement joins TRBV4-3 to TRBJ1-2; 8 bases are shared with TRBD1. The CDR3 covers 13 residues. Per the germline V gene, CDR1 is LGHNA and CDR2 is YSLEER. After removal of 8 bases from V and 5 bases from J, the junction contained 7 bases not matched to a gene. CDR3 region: CASGTTGVYGYTF. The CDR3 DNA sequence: TGCGCCAGCGGCACGACAGGGGTGTATGGCTACACCTTC.

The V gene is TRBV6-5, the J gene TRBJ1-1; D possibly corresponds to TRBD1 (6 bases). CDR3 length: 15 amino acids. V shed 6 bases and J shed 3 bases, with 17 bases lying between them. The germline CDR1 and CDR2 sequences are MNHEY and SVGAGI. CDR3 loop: CASSQGPTGYTEAFF. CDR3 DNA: TGTGCCAGCAGCCAAGGCCCTACAGGGTACACTGAAGCTTTCTTT.

The CDR3 DNA follows: TGTGCCAGCAGCTTAAAGTCGGGAGAGACGGCCGGGGAGCTGTTTTTT. It encodes CASSLKSGETAGELFF. The rearrangement joins TRBV7-3 to TRBJ2-2; D is possibly TRBD2 (6 bases). The CDR3 sequence is 16 residues long. CDR1 and CDR2 from the germline V gene are SGHTA and FQGTGA. The V end was cut by 1 base, the J end by 6 bases, with 15 bases between.

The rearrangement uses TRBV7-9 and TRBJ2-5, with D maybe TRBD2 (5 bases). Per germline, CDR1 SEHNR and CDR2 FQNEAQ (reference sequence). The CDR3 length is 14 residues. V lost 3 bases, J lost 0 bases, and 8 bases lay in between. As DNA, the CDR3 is TGTGCCAGCAGCTTCTGGCGGGACCAAGAGACCCAGTACTTC. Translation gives CASSFWRDQETQYF.

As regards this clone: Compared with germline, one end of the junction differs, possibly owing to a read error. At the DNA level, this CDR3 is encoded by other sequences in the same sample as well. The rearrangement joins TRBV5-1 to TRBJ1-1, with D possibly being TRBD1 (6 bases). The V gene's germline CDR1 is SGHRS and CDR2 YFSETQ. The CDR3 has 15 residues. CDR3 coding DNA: TGTGCCAGCAGCTTGGAGGGACATCGGAACACTGAAGCTTTCTTT. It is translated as CASSLEGHRNTEAFF.

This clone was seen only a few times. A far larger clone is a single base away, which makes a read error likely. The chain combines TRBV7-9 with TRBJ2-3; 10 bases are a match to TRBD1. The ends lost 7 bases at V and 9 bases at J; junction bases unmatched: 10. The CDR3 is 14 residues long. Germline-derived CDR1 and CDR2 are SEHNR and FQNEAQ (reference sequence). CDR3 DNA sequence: TGTGCCAGCATCCCCGGGACAGGGGAAGTCACGCAGTATTTT. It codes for CASIPGTGEVTQYF. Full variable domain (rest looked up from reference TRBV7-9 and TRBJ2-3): DTGVSQNPRHKITKRGQNVTFRCDPISEHNRLYWYRQTLGQGPEFLTYFQNEAQLEKSRLLSDRFSAERPKGSFSTLEIQRTEQGDSAMYLCASIPGTGEVTQYFGPGTRLTVL.

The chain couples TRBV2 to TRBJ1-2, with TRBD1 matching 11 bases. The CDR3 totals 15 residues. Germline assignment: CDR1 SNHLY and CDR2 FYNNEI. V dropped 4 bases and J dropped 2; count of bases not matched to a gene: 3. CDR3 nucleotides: TGTGCCAGCAGTGCGGGACAGGGGGGCAACTATGGCTACACCTTC. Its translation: CASSAGQGGNYGYTF. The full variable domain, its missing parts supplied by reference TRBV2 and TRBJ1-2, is EPEVTQTPSHQVTQMGQEVILRCVPISNHLYFYWYRQILGQKVEFLVSFYNNEISEKSEIFDDQFSVERPDGSNFTLKIRSTKLEDSAMYFCASSAGQGGNYGYTFGSGTRLTVV.

CDR3 loop: CASSIGVQSYGYTF. CDR3 in DNA: TGTGCCAGTAGTATAGGAGTACAGAGCTATGGCTACACCTTC. The rearrangement joins TRBV19 to TRBJ1-2; D gene unclear. V lost 1 base, J lost 4 bases, and 10 bases lay in between. This CDR3 region has 14 residues. CDR1 is LNHDA and CDR2 is SQIVND in the germline V gene (reference sequence).

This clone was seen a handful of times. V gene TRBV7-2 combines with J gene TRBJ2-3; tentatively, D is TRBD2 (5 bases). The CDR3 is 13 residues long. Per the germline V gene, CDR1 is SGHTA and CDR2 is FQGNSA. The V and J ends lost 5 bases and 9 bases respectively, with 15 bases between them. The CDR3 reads CASSPSPPGTQYF. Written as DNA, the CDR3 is TGTGCCAGCAGCCCATCCCCCCCGGGAACGCAGTATTTT.

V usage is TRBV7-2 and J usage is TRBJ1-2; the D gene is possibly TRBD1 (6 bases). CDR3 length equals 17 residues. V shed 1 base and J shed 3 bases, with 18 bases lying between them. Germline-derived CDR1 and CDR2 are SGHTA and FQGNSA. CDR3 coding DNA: TGTGCCAGCAGCTTAGTACCCTTGGGGGGGCTGGACTATGGCTACACCTTC. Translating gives CASSLVPLGGLDYGYTF. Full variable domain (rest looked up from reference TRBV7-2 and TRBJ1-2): GAGVSQSPSNKVTEKGKDVELRCDPISGHTALYWYRQSLGQGLEFLIYFQGNSAPDKSGLPSDRFSAERTGGSVSTLTIQRTQQEDSAVYLCASSLVPLGGLDYGYTFGSGTRLTVV.

Written as DNA, the CDR3 is TGTGCCAGCTCTCACCGGCGGGATCTTAACATGAACACTGAAGCTTTCTTT. Translating it yields CASSHRRDLNMNTEAFF. The chain combines TRBV27 with TRBJ1-1; D unresolved. The germline gives CDR1 MNHEY, CDR2 SMNVEV (reference sequence). There are 17 residues in the CDR3. V lost 8 bases and J lost 0, with 22 bases in between.

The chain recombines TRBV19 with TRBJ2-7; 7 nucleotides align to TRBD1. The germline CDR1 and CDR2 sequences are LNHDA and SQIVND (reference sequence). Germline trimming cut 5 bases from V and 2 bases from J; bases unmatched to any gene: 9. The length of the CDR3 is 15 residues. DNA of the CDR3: TGTGCCAGTAGTGGGTGGGACAGCAGAACCTACGAGCAGTACTTC. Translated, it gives CASSGWDSRTYEQYF.

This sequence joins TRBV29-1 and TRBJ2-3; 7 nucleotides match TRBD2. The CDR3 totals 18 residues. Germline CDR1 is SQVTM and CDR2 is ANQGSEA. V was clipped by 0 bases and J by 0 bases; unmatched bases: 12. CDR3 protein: CSVEEGLTGGFSTDTQYF. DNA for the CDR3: TGCAGCGTTGAAGAGGGCCTAACGGGAGGCTTTAGCACAGATACGCAGTATTTT.

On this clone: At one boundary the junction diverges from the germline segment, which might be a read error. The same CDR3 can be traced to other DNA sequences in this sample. The CDR3 DNA reads as TGTGCTAGTAGTCCCCGGGAGCTCTCTGGAAACACCATATATTTT. Translating gives CASSPRELSGNTIYF. This rearrangement joins TRBV19 to TRBJ1-3; D is unclear. This CDR3 spans 15 amino acids. The germline V gene has CDR1 LNHDA and CDR2 SQIVND (reference sequence).

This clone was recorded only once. The CDR3 protein is CATSRDAGSNSPLHF. CDR3 nucleotides: TGTGCCACCAGCAGAGATGCGGGGAGTAATTCACCCCTCCACTTT. The rearrangement joins TRBV15 to TRBJ1-6; D call uncertain. The length of the CDR3 is 15 residues. V was pared by 0 bases and J by 6 bases, with 9 bases between. Germline values: CDR1 LNHNV, CDR2 YYDKDF (reference sequence).

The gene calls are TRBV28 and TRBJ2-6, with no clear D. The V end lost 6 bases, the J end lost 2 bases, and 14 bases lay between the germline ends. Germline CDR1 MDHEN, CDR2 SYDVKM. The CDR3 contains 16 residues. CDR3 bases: TGTGCCAGCAGGGGCAGCCGCTCCCCTGGGGCCAACGTCCTGACTTTC. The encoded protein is CASRGSRSPGANVLTF.

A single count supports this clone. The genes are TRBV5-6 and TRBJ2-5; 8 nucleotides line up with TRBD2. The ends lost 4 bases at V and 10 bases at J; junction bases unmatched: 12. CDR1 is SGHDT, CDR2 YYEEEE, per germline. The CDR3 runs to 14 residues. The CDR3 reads CASSAGGPPVGQYF. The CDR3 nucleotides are TGTGCCAGCAGCGCGGGGGGCCCGCCGGTGGGCCAGTACTTC.

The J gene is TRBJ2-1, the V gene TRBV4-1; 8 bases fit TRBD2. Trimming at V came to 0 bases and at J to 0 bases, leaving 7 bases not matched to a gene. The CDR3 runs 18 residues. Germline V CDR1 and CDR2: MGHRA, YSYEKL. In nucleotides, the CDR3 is TGCGCCAGCAGCCAAGAGAAGACCGGGACTAGCTCCTACAATGAGCAGTTCTTC. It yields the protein CASSQEKTGTSSYNEQFF.

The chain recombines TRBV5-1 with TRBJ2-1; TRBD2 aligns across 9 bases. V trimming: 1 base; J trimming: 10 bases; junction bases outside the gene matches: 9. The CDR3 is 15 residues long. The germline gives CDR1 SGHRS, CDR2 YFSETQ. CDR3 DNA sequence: TGCGCCAGCAGCTTGAGACAGCGGGGGGTGAGGGAGCAGTTCTTC. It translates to CASSLRQRGVREQFF.

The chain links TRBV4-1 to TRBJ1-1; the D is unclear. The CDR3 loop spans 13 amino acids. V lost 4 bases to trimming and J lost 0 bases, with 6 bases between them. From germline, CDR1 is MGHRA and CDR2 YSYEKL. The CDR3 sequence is CASSLVVNTEAFF. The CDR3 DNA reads TGCGCCAGCAGCCTCGTCGTGAACACTGAAGCTTTCTTT.

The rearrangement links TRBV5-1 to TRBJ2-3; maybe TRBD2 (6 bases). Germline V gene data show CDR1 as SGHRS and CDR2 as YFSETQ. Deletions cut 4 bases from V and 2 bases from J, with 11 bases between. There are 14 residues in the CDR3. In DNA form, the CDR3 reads TGCGCCAGCAGCCCGGGAGACTTCACAGATACGCAGTATTTT. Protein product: CASSPGDFTDTQYF.

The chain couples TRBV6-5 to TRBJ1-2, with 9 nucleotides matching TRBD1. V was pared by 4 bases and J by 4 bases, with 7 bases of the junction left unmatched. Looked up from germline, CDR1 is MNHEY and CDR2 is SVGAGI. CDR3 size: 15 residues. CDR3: CASSSPGTGTYGYTF. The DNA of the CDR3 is TGTGCCAGCAGTTCACCGGGGACAGGGACCTATGGCTACACCTTC.

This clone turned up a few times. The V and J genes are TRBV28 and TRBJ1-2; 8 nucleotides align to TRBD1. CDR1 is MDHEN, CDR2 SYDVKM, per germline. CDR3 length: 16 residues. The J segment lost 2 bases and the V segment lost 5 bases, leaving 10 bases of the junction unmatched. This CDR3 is CASSPPWTGPNYGYTF. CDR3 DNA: TGTGCCAGCAGTCCACCCTGGACAGGGCCAAACTATGGCTACACCTTC.

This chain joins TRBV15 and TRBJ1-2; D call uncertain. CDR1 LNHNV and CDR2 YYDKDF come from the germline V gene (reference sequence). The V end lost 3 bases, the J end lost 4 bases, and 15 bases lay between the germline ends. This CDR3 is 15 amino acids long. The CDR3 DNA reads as TGTGCCACCAGCAGTGAGAGCGGACCCCTCTATGGCTACACCTTC. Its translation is CATSSESGPLYGYTF.